The sequence of this TCR beta chain was determined in a study of long-term antiretroviral therapy in people with HIV. Study-wide findings and caveats: Repertoires from HIV showed CDR3 length ranges narrower than those of controls.

With regard to this clone: The antigen remains undetermined.

Amounts of roughly 0.85-10 million cryopreserved PBMC were held in the samples before DNA extraction. This was the immunoSEQ v3.0 assay at survey level. Profiling relied on immunoSEQ multiplex PCR, and the TCRdb table lists in-frame clones only, not all of them. The sample yields 25,000 to 30,000 clones, around 83% seen once. The germline V gene has CDR1 GTSNPN and CDR2 SVGIG (reference sequence). V was pared by 4 bases and J by 0 bases, with 28 bases between. There are 21 residues in the CDR3. This clonotype originated in a man aged 40-49 years with HIV. The sequencing used unsorted PBMCs, collected just over 2.6 years after starting antiretroviral therapy. This rearrangement joins TRBV30 to TRBJ2-6; weak D call: TRBD1 (6 bases). The CDR3 loop is CAWNINHVLGAPGSGANVLTF. The CDR3 DNA reads TGTGCCTGGAATATTAATCACGTCTTGGGGGCCCCTGGCTCTGGGGCCAACGTCCTGACTTTC.